This entry lists 22 T cell receptor beta chains sequenced from one sample in a study of regulatory T cells in long-lasting Graves disease. Construction of the TCR beta libraries employed iRepertoire HTBI primers in conjunction with Arm-PCR of CDR3 regions. One entry per CDR3 protein results from TCRdb running MiXCR on the multiplex PCR reads. The data contain roughly 400,000 distinct CDR3 sequences, over 20% of them singletons. Time point noted: persistent/refractory GD, antithyroid drugs over 5 years with positive TRAb. The TCR library used RNA extracted from PBMCs. Sequenced here: peripheral blood mononuclear cells (PBMCs), sampled when the disease was refractory, from a patient treated with antithyroid drugs. The receptors were sampled from a female donor with Graves disease.

This clonotype turned up a few times. The chain employs TRBV3-1 and TRBJ2-7; D not resolved. V shed 4 bases and J shed 6 bases, with 19 bases lying between them. CDR3 length: 15 amino acids. CDR1 and CDR2 from the germline V gene are LGHDT and YNNKEL (reference sequence). The CDR3 DNA sequence: TGTGCCAGCAGCCGTACGAGGACGACCCCCTGCGAGCAGTACTTC. It translates to CASSRTRTTPCEQYF.

The table lists this clonotype with many counts. The chain has TRBV20-1 and TRBJ2-7; D is perhaps TRBD1 (6 bases). From germline, CDR1 is DFQATT and CDR2 SNEGSKA (reference sequence). The CDR3 length is 14 residues. V was cut by 5 bases and J by 5 bases, with 19 bases left in between. CDR3 coding DNA: TGCAGTGCTCCGGGACATCAAATAGTTGACGAGCAGTACTTC. Its translation: CSAPGHQIVDEQYF.

This clonotype was seen repeatedly, ten times or more. V usage is TRBV28 and J usage is TRBJ2-7, with 8 bases aligning to TRBD2. V dropped 4 bases and J dropped 4; count of bases not matched to a gene: 15. CDR3 length equals 17 residues. CDR1 is MDHEN and CDR2 is SYDVKM in the germline V gene. CDR3 sequence (DNA): TGTGCCAGCAGTTATCTGGGGGCGGTAGCGGGAACGTACGAGCAGTACTTC. Translated, it gives CASSYLGAVAGTYEQYF.

This clonotype was seen a few times. J is TRBJ1-2 and V is TRBV7-2; the D gene is possibly TRBD1 (6 bases). CDR3 length equals 14 residues. V was pared by 5 bases and J by 8 bases, with 18 bases between. Germline V CDR1 and CDR2: SGHTA, FQGNSA. The CDR3 DNA reads as TGTGCCAGCAGCCTAGATCGGGGGCGAAAAGGCTACACCTTC. Residues: CASSLDRGRKGYTF. The full variable domain, completed using reference TRBV7-2 and TRBJ1-2, is GAGVSQSPSNKVTEKGKDVELRCDPISGHTALYWYRQSLGQGLEFLIYFQGNSAPDKSGLPSDRFSAERTGGSVSTLTIQRTQQEDSAVYLCASSLDRGRKGYTFGSGTRLTVV.

This clonotype was counted only a few times. This chain links TRBV5-5 with TRBJ2-7; D gene unclear. The CDR3 contains 11 residues. CDR1 is SGHKS and CDR2 is YYEKEE in the germline V gene (reference sequence). V was cut by 7 bases and J by 5 bases, with 10 bases left in between. The CDR3 protein is CASDTEDEQYF. The CDR3 nucleotides read TGTGCCAGCGATACCGAGGACGAGCAGTACTTC. The whole variable domain, filled in from reference TRBV5-5 and TRBJ2-7, reads DAGVTQSPTHLIKTRGQQVTLRCSPISGHKSVSWYQQVLGQGPQFIFQYYEKEERGRGNFPDRFSARQFPNYSSELNVNALLLGDSALYLCASDTEDEQYFGPGTRLTVT.

This clonotype came up a few times. The J gene is TRBJ2-7, the V gene TRBV30; 10 nucleotides line up with TRBD2. This CDR3 spans 15 amino acids. V trimming: 4 bases; J trimming: 2 bases; junction bases outside the gene matches: 8. The germline V gene has CDR1 GTSNPN and CDR2 SVGIG (reference sequence). The CDR3, as DNA: TGTGCCTGGACGACCGGGACTAGCGTAACCTACGAGCAGTACTTC. Its translation is CAWTTGTSVTYEQYF.

This clonotype was counted only a few times. The genes are TRBV19 and TRBJ1-5, with 9 nucleotides matching TRBD1. There are 18 residues in the CDR3. J lost 4 bases, V lost 7 bases, and 17 bases had no gene match. Germline V gives CDR1 LNHDA, CDR2 SQIVND (reference sequence). This chain's CDR3 is CASINTPGQGGTNQPQHF. The CDR3 DNA reads as TGTGCCAGTATTAATACACCGGGACAGGGAGGGACTAATCAGCCCCAGCATTTT.

This clonotype was seen more than once but under ten times. CDR3 nucleotides: TGTGCCAGCAGCCGTCGGGGGAGCAATCAGCCCCAGCATTTT. It is translated as CASSRRGSNQPQHF. The V call is TRBV5-4, the J call TRBJ1-5; tentatively, D is TRBD1 (5 bases). V shed 4 bases and J shed 1 base, with 9 bases lying between them. This CDR3 has 14 residues. Germline CDR1 and CDR2: SGHNT and YYREEE (reference sequence).

This clonotype was observed many times. This CDR3 is CSVADVSNQPQHF. The CDR3 DNA reads TGCAGCGTTGCGGACGTTAGCAATCAGCCCCAGCATTTT. The chain has TRBV29-1 and TRBJ1-5; D remains ambiguous. CDR3 length: 13 residues. Germline lookup yields CDR1 SQVTM and CDR2 ANQGSEA. The ends were cut back, 4 bases at V and 0 bases at J, with 7 bases in the middle.

As to this clonotype: Since a much larger clone is just one base distant, this may be a read error. This chain connects TRBV7-9 to TRBJ2-7, with 11 positions matching TRBD2. The ends lost 7 bases at V and 6 bases at J; junction bases unmatched: 23. The CDR3 sequence is 19 residues long. Germline values: CDR1 SEHNR, CDR2 FQNEAQ (reference sequence). CDR3 coding DNA: TGTGCCAGCACCGGCAGCGAAACTAGCGGGAGTAGTCTTCCTCGCGAGCAGTACTTC. This gives the protein CASTGSETSGSSLPREQYF.

This clonotype was seen many times. The rearrangement links TRBV28 to TRBJ2-5, with 11 bases fitting TRBD2. J was trimmed by 5 bases and V by 4 bases; bases with no gene match: 18. CDR1 and CDR2 (germline): MDHEN, SYDVKM. This CDR3 contains 19 residues. The CDR3 nucleotides read TGTGCCAGCAGTTCCCGGTGGGGGAGTAGCGGGAGGGTGCGGGAGACCCAGTACTTC. Translated, it gives CASSSRWGSSGRVRETQYF.

This clonotype was detected ten times or more. The chain is built from TRBV7-9 and TRBJ1-1; D remains unclear. Germline CDR1 is SEHNR and CDR2 is FQNEAQ (reference sequence). CDR3 length: 14 residues. V was cut by 5 bases and J by 1 base, with 11 bases left in between. The CDR3 bases are TGTGCCAGCAGCCAGTTGGGGTCGAACACTGAAGCTTTCTTT. This translates into CASSQLGSNTEAFF.

V and J are TRBV4-1 and TRBJ1-1; 7 nucleotides align to TRBD1. The CDR3 covers 15 residues. Germline V gene sequence: CDR1 MGHRA, CDR2 YSYEKL. V lost 1 base and J lost 6; bases outside the gene matches: 8. CDR3 residues: CASSQVGRGSAEAFF. The CDR3 DNA reads as TGCGCCAGCAGCCAAGTTGGCAGGGGGTCGGCTGAAGCTTTCTTT.

This clonotype has at least ten counts. This rearrangement joins TRBV2 to TRBJ2-7; TRBD2 might be the D (5 bases). The CDR3 is made up of 13 amino acids. Germline V gives CDR1 SNHLY, CDR2 FYNNEI. V gave up 2 bases and J gave up 3 bases, with 8 bases separating them. CDR3 coding DNA: TGTGCCAGCAGTGAAATGACTATCTACGAGCAGTACTTC. The encoded protein is CASSEMTIYEQYF.

This clonotype occurred a few times. The rearrangement uses TRBV29-1 and TRBJ2-5; maybe TRBD1 (6 bases). The CDR3 loop spans 12 amino acids. Germline CDR1 reads SQVTM; CDR2 reads ANQGSEA. Between the trimmed V and J ends, which lost 6 bases and 4 bases, there was a span of 12 bases. Here the CDR3 DNA reads TGCAGCGTAGCAGGGGCTGCAGAGACCCAGTACTTC. It translates to CSVAGAAETQYF.

This clonotype was observed a few times. The chain is built from TRBV6-1 and TRBJ1-2, with a tentative D call TRBD1 (5 bases). Trimming removed 5 bases at V and 5 bases at J, with 15 bases between. Germline-derived CDR1 and CDR2 are MNHNS and SASEGT. This CDR3 comprises 14 residues. In DNA, the CDR3 is TGTGCCAGCAGTCGAGGGACGGACACATATGGCTACACCTTC. The encoded protein is CASSRGTDTYGYTF.

This sequence joins TRBV7-9 and TRBJ1-2, with 8 bases identical to TRBD1. The CDR3 length is 15 residues. Trimming cost V 7 bases and J 8 bases; bases outside gene matches: 15. Germline V gene lookup returns CDR1 SEHNR and CDR2 FQNEAQ (reference sequence). The CDR3, as DNA: TGTGCCAGCATCCATCCCCTGACAGGGGTTAGGGGCTACACCTTC. As protein: CASIHPLTGVRGYTF.

This clonotype was observed many times. The chain links TRBV7-3 to TRBJ2-2; D remains ambiguous. Between the trimmed V and J ends, which lost 5 bases and 2 bases, there was a span of 9 bases. The germline V gene encodes CDR1 SGHTA and CDR2 FQGTGA. The CDR3 is 14 amino acids. The CDR3, as DNA: TGTGCCAGCAGCCCAGACCGTAACACCGGGGAGCTGTTTTTT. This gives the protein CASSPDRNTGELFF.

As for this clonotype: One base away lies a much larger clone, so this may be a sequencing read error. The chain carries TRBV6-2 or TRBV6-3 and TRBJ2-2; weak D call: TRBD2 (5 bases). CDR1 is MNHEY and CDR2 is SVGEGT in the germline V gene. CDR3 length: 12 residues. CDR3 sequence reads: CASRDLHGELCF. CDR3 nucleotides: TGTGCCAGCAGGGATCTGCACGGGGAGCTGTGTTTT.

V gene TRBV5-1 combines with J gene TRBJ1-1; D call uncertain. Between the trimmed V and J ends, which lost 1 base and 5 bases, there was a span of 12 bases. Germline CDR1 reads SGHRS; CDR2 reads YFSETQ. This CDR3 region has 14 residues. In DNA, the CDR3 is TGCGCCAGCAGCTTGTACGGGGAAGGGACTGAAGCTTTCTTT. Translated: CASSLYGEGTEAFF.

This clonotype was seen more than once but under ten times. Here the CDR3 DNA reads TGTGCCAGCAGTCGTGGGGGTTCAGTAGATACGCAGTATTTT. Protein: CASSRGGSVDTQYF. The chain combines TRBV12-3 or TRBV12-4 with TRBJ2-3, with D perhaps given as TRBD1 or TRBD2 (5 bases each). The CDR3 totals 14 residues. Trimming shortened V by 5 bases and J by 5 bases, and 14 bases separated the two germline ends.

This clonotype turned up a few times. The chain uses TRBV20-1 and TRBJ1-2; 7 nucleotides match TRBD1. Per the germline V gene, CDR1 is DFQATT and CDR2 is SNEGSKA (reference sequence). The CDR3 is made up of 14 amino acids. With 5 bases clipped from V and 4 bases from J, the junction kept 10 bases outside the gene matches. As DNA, the CDR3 is TGCAGTGCTCTAACCCGGGACAGTTCCTATGGCTACACCTTC. Amino acid sequence: CSALTRDSSYGYTF.